The clone carrying this TCR beta chain was counted at least ten times. From RNA transcripts, TCR beta CDR3 regions were amplified. HTBI primers were the set used in a first-round RT-PCR of the TCR CDR3. TCRdb fed the multiplex PCR reads into MiXCR, producing one record per CDR3 protein. Of about 600,000 distinct CDR3 sequences detected, 15% to 20% appear once; the ten largest clones hold less than 3.5%. PBMCs were collected from an approximately 9.3 ml volume of fresh peripheral blood. This entry is derived from a study of T cells in Graves' hyperthyroidism and ophthalmopathy. The CDR3 runs 16 residues. Trimming stripped 1 base from V and 0 bases from J, with 13 bases between. Germline V gene lookup returns CDR1 LGHDT and CDR2 YNNKEL (reference sequence).

This chain uses TRBV3-1 with TRBJ2-7; D gene ambiguous. The receptor was isolated from a middle-aged woman with Graves' ophthalmopathy. What was sequenced was blood. The CDR3 sequence: CASSQGGWVSSYEQYF. The CDR3 coding sequence is TGTGCCAGCAGCCAAGGGGGTTGGGTGAGCTCCTACGAGCAGTACTTC.